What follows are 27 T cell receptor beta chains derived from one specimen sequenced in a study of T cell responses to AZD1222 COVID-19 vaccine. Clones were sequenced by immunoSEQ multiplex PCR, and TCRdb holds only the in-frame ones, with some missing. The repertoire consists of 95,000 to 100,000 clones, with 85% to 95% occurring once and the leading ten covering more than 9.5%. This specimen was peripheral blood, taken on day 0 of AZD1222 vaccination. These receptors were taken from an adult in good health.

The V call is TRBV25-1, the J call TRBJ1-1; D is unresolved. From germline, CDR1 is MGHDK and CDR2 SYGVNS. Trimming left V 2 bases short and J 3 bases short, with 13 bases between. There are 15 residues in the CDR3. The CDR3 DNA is TGTGCCAGCAGTGAAACGGGGAATAAGGACACTGAAGCTTTCTTT. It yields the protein CASSETGNKDTEAFF.

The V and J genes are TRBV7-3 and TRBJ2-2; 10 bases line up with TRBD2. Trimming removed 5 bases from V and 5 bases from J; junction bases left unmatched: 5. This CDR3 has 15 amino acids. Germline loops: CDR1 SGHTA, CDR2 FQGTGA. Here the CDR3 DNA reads TGTGCCAGCAGCAATCTAGCGGGAGCGACCGGGGAGCTGTTTTTT. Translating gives CASSNLAGATGELFF.

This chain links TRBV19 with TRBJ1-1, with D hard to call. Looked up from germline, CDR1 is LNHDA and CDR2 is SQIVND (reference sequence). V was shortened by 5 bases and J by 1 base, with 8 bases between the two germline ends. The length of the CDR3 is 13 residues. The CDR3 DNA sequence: TGTGCCAGTAGTTCTAAGGGGAACACTGAAGCTTTCTTT. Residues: CASSSKGNTEAFF.

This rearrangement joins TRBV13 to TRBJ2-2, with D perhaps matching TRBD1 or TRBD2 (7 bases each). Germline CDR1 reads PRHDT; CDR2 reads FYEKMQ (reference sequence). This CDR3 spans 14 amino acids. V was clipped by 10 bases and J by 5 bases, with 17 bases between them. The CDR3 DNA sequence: TGTGCCACCAACGGCAGGGGGGGAACCGGGGAGCTGTTTTTT. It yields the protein CATNGRGGTGELFF.

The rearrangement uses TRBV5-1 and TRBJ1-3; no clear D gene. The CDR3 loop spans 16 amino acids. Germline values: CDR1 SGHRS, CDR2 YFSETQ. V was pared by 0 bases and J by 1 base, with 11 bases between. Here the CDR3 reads CASSLGLDRSGNTIYF. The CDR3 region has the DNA TGCGCCAGCAGCTTGGGGTTAGACCGATCTGGAAACACCATATATTTT.

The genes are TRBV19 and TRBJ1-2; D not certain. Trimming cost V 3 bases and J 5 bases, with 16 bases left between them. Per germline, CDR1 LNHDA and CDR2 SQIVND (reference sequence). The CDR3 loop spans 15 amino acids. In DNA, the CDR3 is TGTGCCAGTAGTATCCCGTCTGGGCGCGTGTATGGCTACACCTTC. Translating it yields CASSIPSGRVYGYTF. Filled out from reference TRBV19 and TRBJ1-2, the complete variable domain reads DGGITQSPKYLFRKEGQNVTLSCEQNLNHDAMYWYRQDPGQGLRLIYYSQIVNDFQKGDIAEGYSVSREKKESFPLTVTSAQKNPTAFYLCASSIPSGRVYGYTFGSGTRLTVV.

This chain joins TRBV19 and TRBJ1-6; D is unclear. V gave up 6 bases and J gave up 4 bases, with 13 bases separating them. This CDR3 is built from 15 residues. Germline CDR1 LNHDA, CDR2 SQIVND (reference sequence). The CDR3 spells CASSLRDGYNSPLHF. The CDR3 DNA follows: TGTGCCAGTAGCCTCAGAGACGGGTATAATTCACCCCTCCACTTT.

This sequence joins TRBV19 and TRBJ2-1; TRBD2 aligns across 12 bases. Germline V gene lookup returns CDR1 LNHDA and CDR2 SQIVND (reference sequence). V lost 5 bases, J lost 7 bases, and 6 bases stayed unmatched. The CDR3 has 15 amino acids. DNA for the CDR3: TGTGCCAGTAGTTCACTAGCGGGAGGTTTAAATGAGCAGTTCTTC. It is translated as CASSSLAGGLNEQFF.

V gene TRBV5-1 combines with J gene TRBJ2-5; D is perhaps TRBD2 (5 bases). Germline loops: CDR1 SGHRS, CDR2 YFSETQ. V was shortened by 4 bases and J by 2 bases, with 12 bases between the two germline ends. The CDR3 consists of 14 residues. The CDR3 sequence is CASSLTSGQETQYF. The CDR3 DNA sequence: TGCGCCAGCAGCCTGACCTCGGGGCAAGAGACCCAGTACTTC.

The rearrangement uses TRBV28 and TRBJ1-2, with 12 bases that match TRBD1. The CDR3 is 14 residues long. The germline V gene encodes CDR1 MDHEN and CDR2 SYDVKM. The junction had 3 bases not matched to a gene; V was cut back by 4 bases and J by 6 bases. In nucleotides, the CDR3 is TGTGCCAGCAGTTCGGGACAGGGGGCTGATGGCTACACCTTC. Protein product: CASSSGQGADGYTF.

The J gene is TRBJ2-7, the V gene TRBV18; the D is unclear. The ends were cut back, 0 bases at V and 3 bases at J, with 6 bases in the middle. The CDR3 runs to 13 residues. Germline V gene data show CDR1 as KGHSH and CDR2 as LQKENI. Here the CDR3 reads CASSPPQSYEQYF. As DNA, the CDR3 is TGTGCCAGCTCACCACCACAGAGCTACGAGCAGTACTTC.

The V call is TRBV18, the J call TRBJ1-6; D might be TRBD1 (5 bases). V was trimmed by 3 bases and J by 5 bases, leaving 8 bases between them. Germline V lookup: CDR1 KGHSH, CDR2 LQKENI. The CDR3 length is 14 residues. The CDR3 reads CASSPPDNNSPLHF. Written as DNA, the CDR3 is TGTGCCAGCTCACCCCCGGACAATAATTCACCCCTCCACTTT.

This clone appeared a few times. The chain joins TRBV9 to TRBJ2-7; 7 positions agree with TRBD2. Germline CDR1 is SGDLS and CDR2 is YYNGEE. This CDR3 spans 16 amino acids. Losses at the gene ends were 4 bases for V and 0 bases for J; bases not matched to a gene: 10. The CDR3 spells CASSPGDRLASYEQYF. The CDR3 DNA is TGTGCCAGCAGCCCGGGGGATAGACTAGCCTCCTACGAGCAGTACTTC.

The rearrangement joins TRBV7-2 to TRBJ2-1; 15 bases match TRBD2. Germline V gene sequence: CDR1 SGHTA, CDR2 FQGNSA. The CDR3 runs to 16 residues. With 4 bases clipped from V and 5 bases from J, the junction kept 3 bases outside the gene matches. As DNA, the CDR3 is TGTGCCAGCAGCTCGGGACTAGCGGGAGGAAACAATGAGCAGTTCTTC. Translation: CASSSGLAGGNNEQFF.

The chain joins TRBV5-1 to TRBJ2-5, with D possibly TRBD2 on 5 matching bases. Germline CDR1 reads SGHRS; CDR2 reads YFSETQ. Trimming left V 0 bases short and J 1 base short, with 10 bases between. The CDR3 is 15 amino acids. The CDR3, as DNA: TGCGCCAGCAGCTTGGGCGGAGGATTCCAAGAGACCCAGTACTTC. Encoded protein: CASSLGGGFQETQYF.

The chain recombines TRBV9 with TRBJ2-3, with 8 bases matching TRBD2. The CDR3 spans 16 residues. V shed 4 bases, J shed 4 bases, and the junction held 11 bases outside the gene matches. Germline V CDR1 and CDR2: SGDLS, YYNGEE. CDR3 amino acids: CASSQSGGRRSDTQYF. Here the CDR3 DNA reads TGTGCCAGCAGCCAGTCTGGCGGGAGGAGGTCAGATACGCAGTATTTT.

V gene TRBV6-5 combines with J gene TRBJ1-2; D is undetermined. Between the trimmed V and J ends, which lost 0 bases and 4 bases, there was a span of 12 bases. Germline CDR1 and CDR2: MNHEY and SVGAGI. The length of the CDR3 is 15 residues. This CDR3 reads CASSYSKGGSYGYTF. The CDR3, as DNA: TGTGCCAGCAGTTACTCGAAGGGAGGCAGCTATGGCTACACCTTC.

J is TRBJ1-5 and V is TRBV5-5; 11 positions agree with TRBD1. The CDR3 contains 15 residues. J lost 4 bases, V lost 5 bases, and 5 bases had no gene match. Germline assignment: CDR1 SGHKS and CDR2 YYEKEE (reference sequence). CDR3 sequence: CASSWGQGGNQPQHF. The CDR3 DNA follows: TGTGCCAGCAGTTGGGGACAGGGGGGGAATCAGCCCCAGCATTTT. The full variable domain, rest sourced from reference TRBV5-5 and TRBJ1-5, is DAGVTQSPTHLIKTRGQQVTLRCSPISGHKSVSWYQQVLGQGPQFIFQYYEKEERGRGNFPDRFSARQFPNYSSELNVNALLLGDSALYLCASSWGQGGNQPQHFGDGTRLSIL.

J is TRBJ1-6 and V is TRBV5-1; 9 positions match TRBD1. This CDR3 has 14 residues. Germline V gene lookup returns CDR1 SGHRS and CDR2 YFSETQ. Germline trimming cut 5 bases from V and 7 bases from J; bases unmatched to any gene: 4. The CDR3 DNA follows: TGCGCCAGCAGACCCGGGACAGGGAATTCACCCCTCCACTTT. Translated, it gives CASRPGTGNSPLHF.

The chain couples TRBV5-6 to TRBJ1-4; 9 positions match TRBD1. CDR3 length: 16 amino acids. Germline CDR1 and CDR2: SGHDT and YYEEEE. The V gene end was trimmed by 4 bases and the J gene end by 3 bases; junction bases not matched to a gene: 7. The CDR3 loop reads CASSPDRGSSNEKLFF. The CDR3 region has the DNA TGTGCCAGCAGCCCGGACAGGGGTTCGTCTAATGAAAAACTGTTTTTT.

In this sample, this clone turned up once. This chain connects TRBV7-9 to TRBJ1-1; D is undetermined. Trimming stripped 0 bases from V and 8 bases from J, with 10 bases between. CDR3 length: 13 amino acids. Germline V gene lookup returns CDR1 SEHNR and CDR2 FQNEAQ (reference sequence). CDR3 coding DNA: TGTGCCAGCAGCTTAGCGTATCAAGGGGAAGCTTTCTTT. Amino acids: CASSLAYQGEAFF.

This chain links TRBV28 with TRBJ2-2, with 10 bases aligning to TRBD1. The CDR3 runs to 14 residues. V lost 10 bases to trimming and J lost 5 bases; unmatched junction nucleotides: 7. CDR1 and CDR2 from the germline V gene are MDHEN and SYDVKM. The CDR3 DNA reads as TGTGCCATCCCTAAGGGACAGGGGACCGGGGAGCTGTTTTTT. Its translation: CAIPKGQGTGELFF.

This CDR3 is CASSSWTGHTTGELFF. CDR3 DNA: TGTGCCAGCAGCTCCTGGACAGGCCATACCACCGGGGAGCTGTTTTTT. The chain recombines TRBV5-6 with TRBJ2-2; 7 nucleotides agree with TRBD1. The CDR3 totals 16 residues. Germline V CDR1 and CDR2: SGHDT, YYEEEE. J was trimmed by 4 bases and V by 3 bases; bases with no gene match: 9.

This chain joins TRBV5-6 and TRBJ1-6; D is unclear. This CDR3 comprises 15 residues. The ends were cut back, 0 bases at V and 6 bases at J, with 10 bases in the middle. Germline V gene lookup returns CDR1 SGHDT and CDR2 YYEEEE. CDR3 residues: CASSLGAASNSPLHF. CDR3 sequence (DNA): TGTGCCAGCAGCTTGGGGGCAGCTAGTAATTCACCCCTCCACTTT.

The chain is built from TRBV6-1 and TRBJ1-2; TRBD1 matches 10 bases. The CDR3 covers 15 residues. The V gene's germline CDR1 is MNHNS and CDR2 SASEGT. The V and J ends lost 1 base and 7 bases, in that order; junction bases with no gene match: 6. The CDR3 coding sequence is TGTGCCAGCAGTGAAGTTGGGACAGGGGCTTTTGGCTACACCTTC. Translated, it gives CASSEVGTGAFGYTF.

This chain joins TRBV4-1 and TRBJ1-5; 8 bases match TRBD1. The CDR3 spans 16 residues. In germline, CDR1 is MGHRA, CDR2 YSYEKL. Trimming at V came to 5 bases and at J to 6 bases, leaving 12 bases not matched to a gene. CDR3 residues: CASSRGLQGAGQPQHF. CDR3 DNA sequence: TGCGCCAGCAGCAGAGGGCTTCAGGGGGCGGGTCAGCCCCAGCATTTT.

CDR3 protein: CATSRFGDTQYF. The CDR3 DNA reads as TGTGCCACCAGTCGCTTTGGAGATACGCAGTATTTT. V usage is TRBV24-1 and J usage is TRBJ2-3, with no clear D. The CDR3 spans 12 residues. Deletions cut 6 bases from V and 5 bases from J, with 8 bases between. From germline, CDR1 is KGHDR and CDR2 SFDVKD.